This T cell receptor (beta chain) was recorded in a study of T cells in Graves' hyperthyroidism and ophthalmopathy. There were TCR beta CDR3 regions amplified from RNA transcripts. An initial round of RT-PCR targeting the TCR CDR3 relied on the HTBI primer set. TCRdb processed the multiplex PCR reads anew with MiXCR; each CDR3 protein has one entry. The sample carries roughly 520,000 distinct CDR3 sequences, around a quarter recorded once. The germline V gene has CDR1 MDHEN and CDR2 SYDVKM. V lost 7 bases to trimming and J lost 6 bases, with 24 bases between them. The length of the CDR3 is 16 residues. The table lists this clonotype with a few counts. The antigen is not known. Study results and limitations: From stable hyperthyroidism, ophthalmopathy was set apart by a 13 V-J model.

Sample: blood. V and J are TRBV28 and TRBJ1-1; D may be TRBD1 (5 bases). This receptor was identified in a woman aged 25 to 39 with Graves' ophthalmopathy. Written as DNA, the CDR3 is TGTGCCAGCAATATACCCGGCAGGGCCAGGGACTCTGAAGCTTTCTTT. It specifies CASNIPGRARDSEAFF.